This TCR beta chain was recovered during a study of OX40 agonist ivuxolimab in advanced cancers. The V and J ends lost 1 base and 2 bases, in that order; junction bases with no gene match: 4. Germline values: CDR1 SGHRS, CDR2 YFSETQ. CDR3 length equals 15 residues. Study conclusions and caveats: At doses 0.1 to 3.0 mg/kg, CD4+ and CD8+ clones expanded. Low normalized T-cell clonal expansion also characterized some of the nonresponders.

The protocol was immunoSEQ multiplex PCR, while the TCRdb copy is restricted to in-frame clones and leaves out a portion. The sample records tens of thousands of clones, 91% being singletons. Comment on this clone: Antigen unknown.

Baseline, cycle 4 day 1, and cycle 7 day 1 were the blood sampling points. The chain recombines TRBV5-1 with TRBJ2-7; 9 positions match TRBD2. This receptor was obtained from an adult with an advanced solid tumor such as melanoma, head and neck, liver or kidney cancer. The input for sequencing was CD4+ or CD8+ T cells sorted from blood, taken in a trial of the OX40 agonist ivuxolimab. Here the CDR3 reads CASSLYSGSAYEQYF. The CDR3 nucleotides read TGCGCCAGCAGCTTGTATAGCGGGAGCGCCTACGAGCAGTACTTC. Variable domain in full (rest from reference TRBV5-1 and TRBJ2-7): KAGVTQTPRYLIKTRGQQVTLSCSPISGHRSVSWYQQTPGQGLQFLFEYFSETQRNKGNFPGRFSGRQFSNSRSEMNVSTLELGDSALYLCASSLYSGSAYEQYFGPGTRLTVT.